This T cell receptor (beta chain) was identified during a study of T-cell reconstitution after alpha-beta-depleted transplantation in children. Overall study findings and caveats: Approximately two months post-transplant, alpha-beta T cells reportedly originated from several hundred expanded graft clones. The authors attributed T-cell counts and diversity one year after transplant mostly to newly produced T cells. Surviving recipient T cells and thymic progenitors produced the high day-60 TCRbeta diversity seen in some patients.

A remark on this clonotype: Antigen: not known.

From germline, CDR1 is SGHAT and CDR2 FQNNGV. V was clipped by 1 base and J by 7 bases, with 19 bases between them. The CDR3 contains 16 residues. Unique molecular identifiers were built into the TCRbeta library. Via MiXCR, TCRdb re-called the PCR reads, giving one row per CDR3 protein. The table includes around 800,000 distinct CDR3 sequences, approximately 15% detected once. The V call is TRBV11-2, the J call TRBJ2-5, with D hard to call. The sequences come from PBMCs, mostly from graft donor cells, collected 360 days after TCRalphabeta/CD19-depleted stem cell transplant. The sequence derives from a male patient younger than 18 who had a stem cell transplant for acute lymphoblastic leukemia, so the T cells may come from the graft donor. The chain's CDR3 is CASSLVVIPGYGTQYF. Here the CDR3 DNA reads TGTGCCAGCAGCTTAGTGGTGATTCCTGGGTATGGGACCCAGTACTTC.